These 5 T cell receptor beta chains came from one sample sequenced in a study of cytomegalovirus exposure and HLA in healthy donors. A multiplex PCR was run with 60 Vbeta primers and 13 Jbeta primers. Using immunoSEQ multiplex PCR, the repertoire was profiled, and TCRdb retains in-frame clones only, with some absent. The data hold about 140,000 clones, with over 75% observed a single time. The sequenced material came from PBMCs. These receptors were collected from a woman between 45 and 65 years old in good health and CMV-seropositive.

The V gene is TRBV9, the J gene TRBJ2-2; D is undetermined. The CDR3 is 14 residues long. Trimming took 0 bases from V and 5 from J, leaving 8 bases between them. CDR1 is SGDLS, CDR2 YYNGEE, per germline. CDR3 residues: CASSVGGSTGELFF. DNA of the CDR3: TGTGCCAGCAGCGTAGGTGGCAGTACCGGGGAGCTGTTTTTT.

This chain uses TRBV10-3 with TRBJ2-1, with D possibly being TRBD2 (7 bases). This CDR3 has 11 residues. CDR1 and CDR2 from the germline V gene are ENHRY and SYGVKD. V shed 7 bases and J shed 8 bases, with 9 bases lying between them. CDR3 bases: TGTGCCATCAAGGGGGGGGATGAGCAGTTCTTC. Amino acid sequence: CAIKGGDEQFF.

This sequence joins TRBV6-5 and TRBJ1-2; TRBD1 aligns across 7 bases. Unmatched junction bases numbered 11, after V lost 8 bases and J lost 2 bases. Per the germline V gene, CDR1 is MNHEY and CDR2 is SVGAGI. The CDR3 spans 15 residues. CDR3: CASGRTGVSNYGYTF. The CDR3 DNA reads TGTGCCAGCGGGCGGACAGGCGTTTCAAACTATGGCTACACCTTC.

V gene TRBV7-2 combines with J gene TRBJ1-5; D is perhaps TRBD1 (5 bases). CDR1 is SGHTA and CDR2 is FQGNSA in the germline V gene. CDR3 length: 16 residues. Trimming took 5 bases from V and 9 from J, leaving 23 bases between them. The CDR3, as DNA: TGTGCCAGCAGCCCTCAGCAGGGCCAGTGGTTGATGCCCCAGCATTTT. It codes for CASSPQQGQWLMPQHF.

The chain couples TRBV18 to TRBJ2-6, with 10 nucleotides matching TRBD1. This CDR3 is 18 amino acids long. V lost 3 bases, J lost 2 bases, and 7 bases stayed unmatched. Looked up from germline, CDR1 is KGHSH and CDR2 is LQKENI. The CDR3 bases are TGTGCCAGCTCACCCCAGACAGGGGGCTCCCCTGGGGCCAACGTCCTGACTTTC. Protein: CASSPQTGGSPGANVLTF.